This TCR beta chain stems from a study of blood T cell repertoires in COVID-19. Study at large: Spain, Italy and the United States supplied samples that represented acute and convalescent COVID-19. The cDNA or gDNA used as material had been derived from T cells, B-cell-depleted T cells, or PBMCs.

In the source study's methods: Reference gene primer amplification yielded estimated nucleated cell counts. Sequencing used immunoSEQ multiplex PCR; TCRdb keeps in-frame clones, though not all of them. The V and J calls and clone size are taken from that table; D and trimming were inferred from the DNA. The sample contains 70,000 to 80,000 clones, 87% of which appear only once. This CDR3 spans 17 amino acids. Deletions cut 7 bases from V and 2 bases from J, with 23 bases between. Germline CDR1 LGHNA, CDR2 YNFKEQ. Source material: peripheral blood. This chain uses TRBV4-2 with TRBJ1-2; D is possibly TRBD1 (6 bases). The receptor was isolated from a woman aged 45-60 years with acute or convalescent COVID-19. The CDR3 loop is CASKYPGGRPSNYGYTF. Written as DNA, the CDR3 is TGTGCCAGCAAGTATCCGGGGGGCAGGCCCTCAAACTATGGCTACACCTTC.